The clone carrying this TCR beta chain turned up a few times. Its antigen remains unknown. PBMCs numbering at least 6.5 million were isolated per sample. This entry comes from a study of blood T cells in healthy people across ages. Overall study results and limits: Long-lived donors exceeded aged donors in naive CD4+ cells and diversity.

Next came a second PCR, run for about 6 to 11 cycles, which used a sample-barcoded 5' primer along with a J-beta primer mix. TCRdb re-called the 5' RACE reads through MiXCR, storing one row per CDR3 protein. The sample lists fewer than 800,000 distinct CDR3 sequences; approximately 25% were seen once. The length of the CDR3 is 14 residues. V was clipped by 5 bases and J by 6 bases, with 14 bases between them. CDR1 is MNHNY and CDR2 is SVGAGI in the germline V gene (reference sequence). These data were also filed under a second study, of T cells of mothers and their children. That paper states: A few healthy Caucasian mothers served as donors, and their six children did as well. During the second PCR, the M1S primer introduced sample barcodes along with 2-4 random nucleotides.

V gene TRBV6-6 combines with J gene TRBJ2-1; D is perhaps TRBD1 (5 bases). The clonotype was recovered from a boy between 10 and 17 years old in good health. The sample consisted of blood. CDR3 residues: CASSETVIPNEQFF. CDR3 bases: TGTGCCAGCAGTGAGACAGTCATTCCCAATGAGCAGTTCTTC.